Listed below are T cell receptor beta chains from one sample, sequenced in a study of cytomegalovirus exposure and HLA in healthy donors. Sequencing was performed with immunoSEQ multiplex PCR; in TCRdb, only in-frame clones are kept and a portion is missing. The data show around 150,000 clones, with more than 75% seen just once and roughly 4% held by the top ten. The sequencing input was PBMCs. The receptors here all came from a young man in good health and CMV-seronegative. Both conserved end residues are part of each CDR3. The D gene is left open where the match is weak. Not all rows give a size; the values are once, few, many and, for expanded clones, a class.

clone_size | j_call | d_call | v_call | cdr3_aa | cdr3_nt
. | TRBJ2-3 | . | TRBV7-3 | CASSLGQQDTQYF | TGTGCCAGCAGCTTAGGACAGCAAGATACGCAGTATTTT
. | TRBJ1-5 | . | TRBV9 | CASSVSGEGQPQHF | TGTGCCAGCAGCGTATCAGGGGAAGGGCAGCCCCAGCATTTT
. | TRBJ1-1 | . | TRBV11-2 | CASSFGRVTEAFF | TGTGCCAGCAGCTTCGGGAGAGTTACTGAAGCTTTCTTT
. | TRBJ2-1 | . | TRBV28 | CASSLPRPYNEQFF | TGTGCCAGCAGTTTGCCTAGACCCTACAATGAGCAGTTCTTC
. | TRBJ1-2 | . | TRBV28 | CASSRGQRGYTF | TGTGCCAGCAGCCGAGGACAGCGAGGCTACACCTTC
. | TRBJ1-5 | TRBD1 | TRBV18 | CASSQNRGHSNQPQHF | TGTGCCAGCTCACAGAACAGGGGGCATAGCAATCAGCCCCAGCATTTT
. | TRBJ2-7 | TRBD1 | TRBV5-4 | CASSSKTGVGSYEQYF | TGTGCCAGCAGCTCGAAGACAGGGGTAGGGTCCTACGAGCAGTACTTC
. | TRBJ2-7 | . | TRBV30 | CAWSVLYRGRNEQYF | TGTGCCTGGAGTGTATTATATCGGGGGAGAAACGAGCAGTACTTC
few | TRBJ2-7 | TRBD2 | TRBV10-3 | CAISEPDSGNVYEQYF | TGTGCCATCAGTGAGCCGGATAGCGGGAATGTCTACGAGCAGTACTTC
. | TRBJ2-7 | TRBD1 | TRBV25-1 | CASSRPGTGGNEQYF | TGTGCCAGCAGTCGCCCAGGGACAGGGGGCAACGAGCAGTACTTC
. | TRBJ2-3 | . | TRBV9 | CASSVVPEGTDTQYF | TGTGCCAGCAGCGTAGTTCCGGAGGGTACAGATACGCAGTATTTT
. | TRBJ2-1 | . | TRBV7-8 | CASSLERANYNEQFF | TGTGCCAGCAGCTTAGAGCGGGCCAACTACAATGAGCAGTTCTTC
. | TRBJ2-3 | . | TRBV5-1 | CASSSTGSPTDTQYF | TGCGCCAGCAGCTCGACCGGGAGCCCCACAGATACGCAGTATTTT
. | TRBJ2-3 | . | TRBV29-1 | CSVYPPPTESTDTQYF | TGCAGCGTCTATCCACCTCCAACCGAAAGCACAGATACGCAGTATTTT
. | TRBJ1-1 | . | TRBV7-8 | CASSSSGYTEAFF | TGTGCCAGCAGCTCGTCGGGATACACTGAAGCTTTCTTT
. | TRBJ2-3 | . | TRBV7-2 | CASSLGVGGGTDTQYF | TGTGCCAGCAGCTTAGGCGTGGGAGGGGGTACAGATACGCAGTATTTT
once | TRBJ1-1 | . | TRBV28 | CASSPPMNTEAFF | TGTGCCAGCAGTCCCCCCATGAACACTGAAGCTTTCTTT
. | TRBJ1-5 | . | TRBV21-1 | CASTNLVGHVNQPQHF | TGTGCCAGCACCAACCTCGTTGGGCACGTCAATCAGCCCCAGCATTTT
. | TRBJ2-5 | . | TRBV9 | CASSVALAASPMYF | TGTGCCAGCAGCGTAGCATTGGCGGCCTCACCGATGTACTTC
. | TRBJ2-3 | TRBD2 | TRBV5-1 | CASSLESGASGRGMGHTQYF | TGCGCCAGCAGCTTGGAGTCAGGTGCTAGCGGGAGAGGGATGGGACATACGCAGTATTTT
. | TRBJ2-2 | TRBD1 | TRBV19 | CASSIDREQGVVTGELFF | TGTGCCAGTAGTATAGATCGGGAACAGGGGGTAGTCACCGGGGAGCTGTTTTTT
. | TRBJ1-1 | TRBD1 | TRBV10-1 | CASSQGAHTEAFF | TGCGCCAGTTCACAGGGGGCGCACACTGAAGCTTTCTTT
once | TRBJ2-3 | . | TRBV6-6 | CASSYPTGQGADTQYF | TGTGCCAGCAGTTACCCGACAGGACAAGGGGCAGATACGCAGTATTTT
few | TRBJ2-7 | TRBD2 | TRBV2 | CASSDLAGGDYEQYF | TGTGCCAGCAGTGATCTAGCGGGGGGGGACTACGAGCAGTACTTC
. | TRBJ1-1 | . | TRBV18 | CASSPQGEKTEAFF | TGTGCCAGCTCACCGCAGGGTGAAAAAACTGAAGCTTTCTTT
. | TRBJ1-2 | . | TRBV9 | CASSHSGTGYGYTF | TGTGCCAGCAGCCATAGTGGTACAGGGTACGGCTACACCTTC
. | TRBJ1-1 | . | TRBV11-2 | CASSPRLGGNTEAFF | TGTGCCAGCAGCCCCCGATTGGGGGGGAACACTGAAGCTTTCTTT
. | TRBJ1-2 | . | TRBV15 | CATSTGTRYYGYTF | TGTGCCACCAGCACCGGGACACGGTACTATGGCTACACCTTC
. | TRBJ1-1 | . | TRBV5-1 | CASSQIPGADTEAFF | TGCGCCAGCAGTCAAATACCAGGGGCAGATACTGAAGCTTTCTTT
few | TRBJ2-1 | . | TRBV2 | CASSDSQEGEQFF | TGTGCCAGCAGTGATTCACAGGAGGGTGAGCAGTTCTTC